This entry features one TCR beta chain sequence. The presence of a unique molecular identifier marked each TCR cDNA molecule. TCRdb reprocessed the 5' RACE reads with MiXCR, giving one entry per CDR3 protein. The table lists around 26,000 distinct CDR3 sequences, over 6% of them singletons. The CDR3 is 13 residues long. The germline CDR1 and CDR2 sequences are SEHNR and FQNEAQ (reference sequence). V lost 2 bases to trimming and J lost 1 base, with 5 bases between them. The source of the sample is a study of spatial heterogeneity in lung cancer. Time point defined: sample taken at primary tumor resection. The authors sequenced whole RNA from tumor, nontumor lung or frozen PBMC without sorting.

The sample in question was PBMCs, obtained at surgery. The sequence was obtained from a male donor with early-stage non-small cell lung cancer. This chain joins TRBV7-9 and TRBJ1-1; D unclear. The CDR3 DNA sequence: TGTGCCAGCAGCTTAATGGAGAACACTGAAGCTTTCTTT. This sequence encodes CASSLMENTEAFF.